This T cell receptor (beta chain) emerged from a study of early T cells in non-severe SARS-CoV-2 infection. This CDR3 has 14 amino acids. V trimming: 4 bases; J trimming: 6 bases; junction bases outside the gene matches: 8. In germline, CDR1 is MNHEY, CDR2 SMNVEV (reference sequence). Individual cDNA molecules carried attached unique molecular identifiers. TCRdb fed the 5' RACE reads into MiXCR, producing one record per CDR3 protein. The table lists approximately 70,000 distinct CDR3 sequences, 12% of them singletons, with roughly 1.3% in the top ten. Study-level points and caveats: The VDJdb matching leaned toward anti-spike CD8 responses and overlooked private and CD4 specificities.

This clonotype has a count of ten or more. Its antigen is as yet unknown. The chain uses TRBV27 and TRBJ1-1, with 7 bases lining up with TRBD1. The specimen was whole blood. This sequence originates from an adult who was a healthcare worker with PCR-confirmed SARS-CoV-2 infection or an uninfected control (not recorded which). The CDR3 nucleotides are TGTGCCAGCAGTTCACAGGGGTTGAGCTCTGAAGCTTTCTTT. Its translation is CASSSQGLSSEAFF.